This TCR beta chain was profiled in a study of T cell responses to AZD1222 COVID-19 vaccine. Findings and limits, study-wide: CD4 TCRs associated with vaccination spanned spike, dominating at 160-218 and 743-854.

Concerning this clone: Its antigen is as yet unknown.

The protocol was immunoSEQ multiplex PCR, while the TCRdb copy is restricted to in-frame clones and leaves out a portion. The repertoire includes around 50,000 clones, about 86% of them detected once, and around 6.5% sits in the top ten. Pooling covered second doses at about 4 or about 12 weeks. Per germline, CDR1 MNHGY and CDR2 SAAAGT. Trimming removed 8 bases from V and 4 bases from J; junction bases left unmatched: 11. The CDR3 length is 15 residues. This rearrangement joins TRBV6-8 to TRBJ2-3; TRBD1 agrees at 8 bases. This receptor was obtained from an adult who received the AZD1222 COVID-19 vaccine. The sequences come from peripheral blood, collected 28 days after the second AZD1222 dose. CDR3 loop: CASRTLTGEADTQYF. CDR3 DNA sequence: TGTGCCAGCCGAACATTGACAGGGGAGGCAGATACGCAGTATTTT.